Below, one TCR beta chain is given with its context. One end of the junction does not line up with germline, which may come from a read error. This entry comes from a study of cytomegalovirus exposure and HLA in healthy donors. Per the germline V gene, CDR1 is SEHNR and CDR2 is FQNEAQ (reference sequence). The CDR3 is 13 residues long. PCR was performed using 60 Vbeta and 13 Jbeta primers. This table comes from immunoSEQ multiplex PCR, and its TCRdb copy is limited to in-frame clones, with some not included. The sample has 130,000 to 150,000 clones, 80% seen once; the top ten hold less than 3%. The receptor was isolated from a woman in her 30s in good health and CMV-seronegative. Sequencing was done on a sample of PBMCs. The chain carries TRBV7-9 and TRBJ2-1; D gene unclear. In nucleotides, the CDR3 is TGTTCCAGCAGCCATGTTTCCTACAATGAGCAGTTCTTC. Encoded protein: CSSSHVSYNEQFF.